Below are 19 T cell receptor beta chains sequenced from a single sample in a study of blood T cell repertoires in COVID-19. Produced via immunoSEQ multiplex PCR; TCRdb's table is partial and in-frame only. The repertoire consists of some 120,000 clones, with roughly 88% occurring once and the leading ten covering about 1%. The sample was peripheral blood. The receptor set was obtained from an elderly woman with acute or convalescent COVID-19.

The chain has TRBV6-5 and TRBJ2-4, with D possibly TRBD2 on 6 matching bases. The CDR3 consists of 15 residues. Looked up from germline, CDR1 is MNHEY and CDR2 is SVGAGI. V was shortened by 6 bases and J by 3 bases, with 15 bases between the two germline ends. The CDR3 region has the DNA TGTGCCAGCAGGGAGTGGGGCGGGGACAAAAACATTCAGTACTTC. This translates into CASREWGGDKNIQYF.

The V call is TRBV5-1, the J call TRBJ2-5, with a weak D call TRBD1 (6 bases). V shed 0 bases and J shed 9 bases, with 18 bases lying between them. The CDR3 is made up of 15 amino acids. The V gene's germline CDR1 is SGHRS and CDR2 YFSETQ. The CDR3 is CASSLEGRGSVAQYF. For the CDR3, the DNA is TGCGCCAGCAGCTTGGAAGGCAGGGGATCGGTTGCCCAGTACTTC.

This clone was detected a few times. This sequence joins TRBV4-1 and TRBJ1-5; D perhaps matches TRBD1 (5 bases). Germline V gene lookup returns CDR1 MGHRA and CDR2 YSYEKL. The V and J ends lost 1 base and 2 bases respectively, with 12 bases between them. The CDR3 loop spans 16 amino acids. The CDR3 DNA follows: TGCGCCAGCAGCCAAGGCCCGGGAGGGGGCAATCAGCCCCAGCATTTT. This gives the protein CASSQGPGGGNQPQHF.

This chain links TRBV7-3 with TRBJ1-1; 7 bases match TRBD1. The CDR3 is 15 residues long. Looked up from germline, CDR1 is SGHTA and CDR2 is FQGTGA. Germline trimming cut 2 bases from V and 6 bases from J; bases unmatched to any gene: 9. DNA of the CDR3: TGTGCCAGCAGCTTAGATGGAACAGGGGTCCCTGAAGCTTTCTTT. It codes for CASSLDGTGVPEAFF. Using reference TRBV7-3 and TRBJ1-1 for the parts outside the CDR3, the full variable domain is GAGVSQTPSNKVTEKGKYVELRCDPISGHTALYWYRQSLGQGPEFLIYFQGTGAADDSGLPNDRFFAVRPEGSVSTLKIQRTERGDSAVYLCASSLDGTGVPEAFFGQGTRLTVV.

This clone was seen just once. The rearrangement joins TRBV9 to TRBJ1-2, with D possibly matching TRBD1 (5 bases). There are 15 residues in the CDR3. Trimming took 4 bases from V and 2 from J, leaving 15 bases between them. Per germline, CDR1 SGDLS and CDR2 YYNGEE. CDR3 DNA: TGTGCCAGCAGCTCCTTTCCAACAGGCAACTATGGCTACACCTTC. Translated, it gives CASSSFPTGNYGYTF.

The rearrangement links TRBV21-1 to TRBJ1-4; the tabulated D call, TRBD1, remains unverified against the DNA. TRBV21-1 is shown as a pseudogene. The CDR3 sequence is 23 residues long. In nucleotides, the CDR3 is TGTGCCAGCAGCGAAAGGTCTGAGACAGGGGGCCTATCGGGCCCAACTAATAGTGAAAAACTGTTTTTT. It specifies CASSERSETGGLSGPTNSEKLFF.

The rearrangement links TRBV13 to TRBJ2-2; the match to TRBD2 covers 12 bases. The CDR3 is 15 amino acids. Germline V gene data show CDR1 as PRHDT and CDR2 as FYEKMQ (reference sequence). J was trimmed by 8 bases and V by 4 bases; bases with no gene match: 5. This CDR3 is CASSSGLAGPGELFF. In DNA form, the CDR3 reads TGTGCCAGCAGCTCAGGACTAGCGGGGCCGGGGGAGCTGTTTTTT.

The chain combines TRBV10-3 with TRBJ1-2; D not resolved. Trimming shortened V by 3 bases and J by 8 bases, and 10 bases separated the two germline ends. From germline, CDR1 is ENHRY and CDR2 SYGVKD. The CDR3 is made up of 12 amino acids. The CDR3 DNA reads as TGTGCCATCAGTGACGGAGGGTGGGGCTACACCTTC. As protein: CAISDGGWGYTF.

This chain uses TRBV19 with TRBJ1-3; a possible D gene is TRBD1 (6 bases). V was shortened by 3 bases and J by 3 bases, with 9 bases between the two germline ends. This CDR3 region has 14 residues. The germline V gene encodes CDR1 LNHDA and CDR2 SQIVND (reference sequence). The CDR3 spells CASSIWGLGNTIYF. In DNA, the CDR3 is TGTGCCAGTAGTATCTGGGGGCTTGGAAACACCATATATTTT.

The rearrangement uses TRBV5-1 and TRBJ1-4, with TRBD1 matching over 7 bases. CDR1 and CDR2 (germline): SGHRS, YFSETQ. CDR3 length: 14 residues. Trimming at V came to 5 bases and at J to 3 bases, leaving 4 bases not matched to a gene. CDR3 nucleotide sequence: TGCGCCAGCAGGCCCGGGACAGCTAATGAAAAACTGTTTTTT. It translates to CASRPGTANEKLFF. The entire variable domain, with the rest obtained from reference TRBV5-1 and TRBJ1-4, is as follows: KAGVTQTPRYLIKTRGQQVTLSCSPISGHRSVSWYQQTPGQGLQFLFEYFSETQRNKGNFPGRFSGRQFSNSRSEMNVSTLELGDSALYLCASRPGTANEKLFFGSGTQLSVL.

This chain uses TRBV5-1 with TRBJ1-2; TRBD1 agrees at 7 bases. The V gene's germline CDR1 is SGHRS and CDR2 YFSETQ. This CDR3 has 14 amino acids. The J segment lost 2 bases and the V segment lost 2 bases, leaving 3 bases of the junction unmatched. The CDR3: CASSFSGGNYGYTF. The DNA for the CDR3 is TGCGCCAGCAGCTTCTCAGGGGGGAACTATGGCTACACCTTC.

This clone has a single count. This chain connects TRBV5-1 to TRBJ2-4, with 7 bases matching TRBD2. Per the germline V gene, CDR1 is SGHRS and CDR2 is YFSETQ. This CDR3 contains 17 residues. With 3 bases clipped from V and 0 bases from J, the junction kept 9 bases outside the gene matches. The CDR3 sequence: CASSSGRGEGAKNIQYF. CDR3 nucleotides: TGCGCCAGCAGCTCGGGTCGTGGGGAGGGAGCCAAAAACATTCAGTACTTC.

The chain links TRBV19 to TRBJ2-3; D is possibly TRBD1 (5 bases). CDR3 length equals 18 residues. Looked up from germline, CDR1 is LNHDA and CDR2 is SQIVND (reference sequence). V was cut by 5 bases and J by 0 bases, with 21 bases left in between. The CDR3 is CASSSRLLSPGSTDTQYF. CDR3 in DNA: TGTGCCAGTAGTTCTCGACTTCTTTCCCCAGGGAGCACAGATACGCAGTATTTT.

This clone was recorded only once. The V and J genes are TRBV27 and TRBJ1-2, with D unresolved. V shed 3 bases and J shed 4 bases, with 9 bases lying between them. The CDR3 loop spans 13 amino acids. CDR1 and CDR2 from the germline V gene are MNHEY and SMNVEV (reference sequence). The CDR3 coding sequence is TGTGCCAGCAGTTTCCGGGGAGGCTATGGCTACACCTTC. Translated: CASSFRGGYGYTF.

CDR3 sequence (DNA): TGTGCCAGCAGCTTAATGGGACTAGCGGGGGGAGAGACCCAGTACTTC. Translation: CASSLMGLAGGETQYF. The rearrangement uses TRBV7-7 and TRBJ2-5; TRBD2 matches at 15 bases. The CDR3 has 16 residues. Germline V gene data show CDR1 as SSHAT and CDR2 as FNYEAQ (reference sequence). After removal of 2 bases from V and 4 bases from J, the junction contained 2 bases not matched to a gene.

The V and J genes are TRBV27 and TRBJ1-1; the D is unclear. Germline V gives CDR1 MNHEY, CDR2 SMNVEV (reference sequence). This CDR3 spans 14 amino acids. V shed 5 bases and J shed 5 bases, with 15 bases lying between them. The CDR3 is CASSLALGRTEAFF. The CDR3 DNA reads TGTGCCAGCAGTCTAGCGCTTGGGCGGACTGAAGCTTTCTTT.

The V and J genes are TRBV5-1 and TRBJ2-3, with D uncertain. This CDR3 is 11 amino acids long. Trimming took off 7 bases at V and 4 bases at J, with 7 bases between the two ends. Germline CDR1 SGHRS, CDR2 YFSETQ. The CDR3, as DNA: TGCGCCAGCCAGCAGGCAGATACGCAGTATTTT. This codes for CASQQADTQYF.

The chain carries TRBV9 and TRBJ2-1; 7 nucleotides align to TRBD2. The CDR3 spans 16 residues. Trimming at V came to 4 bases and at J to 3 bases, leaving 10 bases not matched to a gene. Germline V gene sequence: CDR1 SGDLS, CDR2 YYNGEE. CDR3 region: CASSTQAKRGYNEQFF. The CDR3 region has the DNA TGTGCCAGCAGCACCCAAGCCAAGCGGGGCTACAATGAGCAGTTCTTC.

The chain uses TRBV5-4 and TRBJ1-4; 11 bases are shared with TRBD1. V shed 3 bases, J shed 7 bases, and the junction held 11 bases outside the gene matches. This CDR3 is 17 amino acids long. CDR1 is SGHNT, CDR2 YYREEE, per germline (reference sequence). The CDR3 coding sequence is TGTGCCAGCAGCTCCCGGACAGGGGGCGCGGGAGGTGAAAAACTGTTTTTT. Protein sequence: CASSSRTGGAGGEKLFF.